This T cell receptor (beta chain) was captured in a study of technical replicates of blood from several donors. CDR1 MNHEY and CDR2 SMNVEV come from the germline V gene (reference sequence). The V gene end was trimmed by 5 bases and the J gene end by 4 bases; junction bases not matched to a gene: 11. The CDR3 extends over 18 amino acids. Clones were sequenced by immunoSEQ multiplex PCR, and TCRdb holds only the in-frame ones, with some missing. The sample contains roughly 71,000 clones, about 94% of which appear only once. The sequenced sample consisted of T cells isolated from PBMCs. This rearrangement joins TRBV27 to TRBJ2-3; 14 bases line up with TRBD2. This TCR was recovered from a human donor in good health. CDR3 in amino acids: CASSRGTSGRIIPDTQYF. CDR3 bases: TGTGCCAGCAGTCGTGGGACTAGCGGGAGAATAATCCCAGATACGCAGTATTTT.